Each of the 3 T cell receptor beta chains below was sequenced from the same sample in a study of T-cell reconstitution after alpha-beta-depleted transplantation in children. This sample's TCRbeta library carried unique molecular identifier barcodes. MiXCR was run by TCRdb on the PCR reads, yielding one entry per CDR3 protein. The table lists approximately 350,000 distinct CDR3 sequences, 10% to 15% of them singletons. Sequencing was performed on PBMCs, taken from the stem cell graft. The receptors here all came from a human donor who donated a stem cell graft to a child with Fanconi anemia.

There are a few counts of this clonotype. The V and J genes are TRBV7-2 and TRBJ2-7; D unresolved. CDR1 and CDR2 (germline): SGHTA, FQGNSA. CDR3 length: 14 amino acids. The germline V and J ends were trimmed by 7 bases and 0 bases, with 13 bases remaining between them. CDR3 region: CASTLTASSYEQYF. The CDR3 DNA is TGTGCCAGCACCCTAACAGCGAGCTCCTACGAGCAGTACTTC.

This clonotype came up a few times. J is TRBJ2-7 and V is TRBV5-1; D call uncertain. Trimming cost V 3 bases and J 3 bases, with 13 bases left between them. The CDR3 consists of 14 residues. Germline CDR1 is SGHRS and CDR2 is YFSETQ. The CDR3 bases are TGCGCCAGCAGCTCGCGCTCCTCGAACTACGAGCAGTACTTC. Its translation is CASSSRSSNYEQYF.

This clonotype has more than one count but fewer than ten. J is TRBJ2-5 and V is TRBV20-1; tentative D call: TRBD2 (5 bases). The germline V gene has CDR1 DFQATT and CDR2 SNEGSKA (reference sequence). The CDR3 is 16 amino acids. V was cut by 0 bases and J by 1 base, with 15 bases left in between. CDR3 coding DNA: TGCAGTGCTAGAGATCGAACTAGTGGCCCCCAAGAGACCCAGTACTTC. It codes for CSARDRTSGPQETQYF.